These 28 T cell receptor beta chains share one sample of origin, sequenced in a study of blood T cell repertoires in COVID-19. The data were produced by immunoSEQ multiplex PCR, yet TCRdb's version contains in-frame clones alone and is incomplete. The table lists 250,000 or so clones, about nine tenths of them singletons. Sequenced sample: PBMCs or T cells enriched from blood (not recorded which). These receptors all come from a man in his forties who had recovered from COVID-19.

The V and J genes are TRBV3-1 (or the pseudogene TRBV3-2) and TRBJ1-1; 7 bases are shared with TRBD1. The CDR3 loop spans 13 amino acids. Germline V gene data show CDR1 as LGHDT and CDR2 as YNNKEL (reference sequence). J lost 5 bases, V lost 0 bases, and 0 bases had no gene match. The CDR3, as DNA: TGTGCCAGCAGCCAAGACAGGGGGACTGAAGCTTTCTTT. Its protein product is CASSQDRGTEAFF.

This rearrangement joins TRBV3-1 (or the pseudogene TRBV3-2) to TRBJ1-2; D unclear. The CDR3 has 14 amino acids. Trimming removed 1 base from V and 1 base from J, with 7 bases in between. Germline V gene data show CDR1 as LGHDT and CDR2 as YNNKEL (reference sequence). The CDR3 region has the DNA TGTGCCAGCAGCCAAGTAGGAGTTAACTATGGCTACACCTTC. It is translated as CASSQVGVNYGYTF.

The CDR3 coding sequence is TGTGCCAGCAGCCAAATCAATGAAAAACTGTTTTTT. This translates into CASSQINEKLFF. The chain employs TRBV7-9 and TRBJ1-4; no firm D call. Germline V gives CDR1 SEHNR, CDR2 FQNEAQ (reference sequence). Trimming left V 5 bases short and J 5 bases short, with 6 bases between. This CDR3 is 12 amino acids long.

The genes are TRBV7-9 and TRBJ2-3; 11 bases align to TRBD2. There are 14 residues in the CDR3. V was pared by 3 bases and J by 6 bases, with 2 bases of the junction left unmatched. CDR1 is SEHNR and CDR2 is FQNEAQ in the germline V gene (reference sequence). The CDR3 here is CASSFSGGVDTQYF. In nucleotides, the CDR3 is TGTGCCAGCAGCTTTAGCGGGGGGGTCGATACGCAGTATTTT.

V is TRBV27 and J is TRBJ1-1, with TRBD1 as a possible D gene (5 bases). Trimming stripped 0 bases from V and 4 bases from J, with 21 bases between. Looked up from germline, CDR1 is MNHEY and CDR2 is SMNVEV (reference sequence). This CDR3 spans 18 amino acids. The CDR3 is CASSLSGGSFELGTEAFF. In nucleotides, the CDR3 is TGTGCCAGCAGTTTATCGGGGGGGAGTTTTGAATTGGGCACTGAAGCTTTCTTT.

The CDR3, as DNA: TGTGCCAGCAGCGTCGGGACAGGGGCTTACAAGACCCAGTACTTC. This gives the protein CASSVGTGAYKTQYF. J is TRBJ2-5 and V is TRBV5-8, with 10 bases fitting TRBD1. With V trimmed by 4 bases and J by 6 bases, 9 bases remained unmatched. CDR3 length: 15 residues. Germline V lookup: CDR1 SGHTS, CDR2 YDEGEE.

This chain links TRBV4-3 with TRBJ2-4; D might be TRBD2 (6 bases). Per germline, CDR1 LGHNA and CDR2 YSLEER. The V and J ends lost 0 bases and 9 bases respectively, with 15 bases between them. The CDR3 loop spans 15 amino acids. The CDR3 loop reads CASSQDQSGRGIQYF. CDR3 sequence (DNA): TGCGCCAGCAGCCAAGATCAGAGCGGGCGGGGCATTCAGTACTTC.

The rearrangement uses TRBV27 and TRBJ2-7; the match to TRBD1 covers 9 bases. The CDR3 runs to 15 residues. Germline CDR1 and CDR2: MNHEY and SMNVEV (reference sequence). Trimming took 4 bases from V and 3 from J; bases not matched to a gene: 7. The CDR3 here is CASSSRTGAYYEQYF. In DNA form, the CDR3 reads TGTGCCAGCAGTTCCAGGACAGGGGCCTACTACGAGCAGTACTTC.

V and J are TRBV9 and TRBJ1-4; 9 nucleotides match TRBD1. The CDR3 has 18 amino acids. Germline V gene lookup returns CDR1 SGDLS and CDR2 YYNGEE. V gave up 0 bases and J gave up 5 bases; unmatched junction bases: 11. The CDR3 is CASSVAPSRTGDNEKLFF. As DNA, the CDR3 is TGTGCCAGCAGCGTAGCCCCCTCGAGGACAGGGGACAATGAAAAACTGTTTTTT.

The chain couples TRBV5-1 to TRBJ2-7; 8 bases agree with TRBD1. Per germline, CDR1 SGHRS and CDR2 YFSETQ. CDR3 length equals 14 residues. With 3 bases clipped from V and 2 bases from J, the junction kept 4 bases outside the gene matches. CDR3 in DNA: TGCGCCAGCAGCTCGGACAGGGTCCCCTACGAGCAGTACTTC. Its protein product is CASSSDRVPYEQYF.

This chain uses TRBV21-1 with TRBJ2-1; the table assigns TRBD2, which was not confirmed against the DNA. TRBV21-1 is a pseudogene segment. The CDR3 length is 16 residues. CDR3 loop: CASSKEGLADFNEQFF. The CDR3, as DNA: TGTGCCAGCAGCAAAGAGGGACTAGCGGACTTCAATGAGCAGTTCTTC.

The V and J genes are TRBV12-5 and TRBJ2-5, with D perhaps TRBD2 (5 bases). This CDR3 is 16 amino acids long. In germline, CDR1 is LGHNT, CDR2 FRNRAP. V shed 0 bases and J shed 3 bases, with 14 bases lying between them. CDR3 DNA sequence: TGTGCTAGTGGTTTGGTAAGAGGGATCTGGGAAGAGACCCAGTACTTC. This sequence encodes CASGLVRGIWEETQYF. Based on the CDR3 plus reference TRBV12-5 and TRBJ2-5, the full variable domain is DARVTQTPRHKVTEMGQEVTMRCQPILGHNTVFWYRQTMMQGLELLAYFRNRAPLDDSGMPKDRFSAEMPDATLATLKIQPSEPRDSAVYFCASGLVRGIWEETQYFGPGTRLLVL.

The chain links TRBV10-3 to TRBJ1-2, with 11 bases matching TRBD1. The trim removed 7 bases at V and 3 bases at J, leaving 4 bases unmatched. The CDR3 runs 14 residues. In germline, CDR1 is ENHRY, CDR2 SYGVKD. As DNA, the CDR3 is TGTGCCATCAAGGGACAGGGGGGTGACTATGGCTACACCTTC. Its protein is CAIKGQGGDYGYTF.

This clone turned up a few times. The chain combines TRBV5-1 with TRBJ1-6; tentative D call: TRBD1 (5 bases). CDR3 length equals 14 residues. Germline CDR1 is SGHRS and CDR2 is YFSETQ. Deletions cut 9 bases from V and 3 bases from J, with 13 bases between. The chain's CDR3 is CATLPDSYNSPLHF. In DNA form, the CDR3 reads TGCGCCACTCTCCCTGACAGCTATAATTCACCCCTCCACTTT.

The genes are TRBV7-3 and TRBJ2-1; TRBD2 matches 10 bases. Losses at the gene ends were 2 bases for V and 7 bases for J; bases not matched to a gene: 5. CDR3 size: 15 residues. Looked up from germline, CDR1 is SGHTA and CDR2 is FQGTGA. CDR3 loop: CASSLLAGGPNEQFF. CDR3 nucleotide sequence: TGTGCCAGCAGCTTATTAGCGGGGGGACCTAATGAGCAGTTCTTC.

The CDR3 region has the DNA TGTGCCAGCAGGGGACAGGGACTGGCCGGGGAGCTGTTTTTT. Translation gives CASRGQGLAGELFF. This chain connects TRBV7-8 to TRBJ2-2, with 9 bases identical to TRBD1. Germline assignment: CDR1 SGHVS and CDR2 FQNEAQ. The CDR3 sequence is 14 residues long. The V segment lost 6 bases and the J segment 6 bases; nucleotides outside the gene matches: 5.

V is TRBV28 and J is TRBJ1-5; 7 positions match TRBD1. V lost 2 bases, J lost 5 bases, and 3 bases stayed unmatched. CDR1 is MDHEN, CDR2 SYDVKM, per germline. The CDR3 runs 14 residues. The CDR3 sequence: CASSLQGVYQPQHF. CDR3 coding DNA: TGTGCCAGCAGTTTACAGGGGGTTTATCAGCCCCAGCATTTT.

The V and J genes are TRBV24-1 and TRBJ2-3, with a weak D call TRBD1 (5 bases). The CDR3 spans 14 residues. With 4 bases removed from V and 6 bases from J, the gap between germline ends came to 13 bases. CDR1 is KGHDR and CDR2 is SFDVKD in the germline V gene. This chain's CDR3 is CATSDAGAGDTQYF. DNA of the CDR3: TGTGCCACCAGTGACGCAGGAGCAGGGGATACGCAGTATTTT.

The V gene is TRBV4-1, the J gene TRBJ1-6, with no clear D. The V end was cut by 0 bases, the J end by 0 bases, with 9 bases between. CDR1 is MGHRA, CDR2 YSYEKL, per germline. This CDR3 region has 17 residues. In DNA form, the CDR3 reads TGCGCCAGCAGCCAAGACCCGGGGAGCTCCTATAATTCACCCCTCCACTTT. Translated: CASSQDPGSSYNSPLHF.

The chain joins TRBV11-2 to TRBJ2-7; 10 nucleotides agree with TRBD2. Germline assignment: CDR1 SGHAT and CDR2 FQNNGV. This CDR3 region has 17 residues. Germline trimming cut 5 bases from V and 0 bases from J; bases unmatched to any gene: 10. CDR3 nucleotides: TGTGCCAGCAGCCCCGTACTAGCGGGGTTTAGCTCCTACGAGCAGTACTTC. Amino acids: CASSPVLAGFSSYEQYF.

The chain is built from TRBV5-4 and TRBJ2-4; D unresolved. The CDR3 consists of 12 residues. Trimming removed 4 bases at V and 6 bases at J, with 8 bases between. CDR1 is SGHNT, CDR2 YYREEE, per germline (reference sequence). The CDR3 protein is CASSALGNIQYF. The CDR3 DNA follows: TGTGCCAGCAGCGCCCTCGGAAACATTCAGTACTTC.

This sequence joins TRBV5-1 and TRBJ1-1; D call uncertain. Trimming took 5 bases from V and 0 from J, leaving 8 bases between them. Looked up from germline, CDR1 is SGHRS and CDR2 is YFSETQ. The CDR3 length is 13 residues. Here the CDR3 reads CASSRDMNTEAFF. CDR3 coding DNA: TGCGCCAGCAGTCGGGATATGAACACTGAAGCTTTCTTT.

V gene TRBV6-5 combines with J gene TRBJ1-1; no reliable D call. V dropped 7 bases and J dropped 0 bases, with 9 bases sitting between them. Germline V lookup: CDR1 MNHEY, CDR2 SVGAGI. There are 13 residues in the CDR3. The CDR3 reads CASTRSLNTEAFF. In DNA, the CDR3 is TGTGCCAGCACCCGAAGCCTGAACACTGAAGCTTTCTTT.

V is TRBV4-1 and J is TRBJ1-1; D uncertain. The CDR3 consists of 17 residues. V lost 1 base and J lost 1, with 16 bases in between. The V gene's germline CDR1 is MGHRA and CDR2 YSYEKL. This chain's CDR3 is CASSQGLWAGANTEAFF. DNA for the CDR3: TGCGCCAGCAGCCAAGGTCTCTGGGCAGGCGCGAACACTGAAGCTTTCTTT.

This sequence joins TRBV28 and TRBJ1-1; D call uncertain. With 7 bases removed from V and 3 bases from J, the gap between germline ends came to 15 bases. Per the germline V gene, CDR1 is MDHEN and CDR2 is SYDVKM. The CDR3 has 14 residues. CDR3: CASINLSGYTEAFF. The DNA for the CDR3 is TGTGCCAGCATTAACTTAAGCGGGTACACTGAAGCTTTCTTT.

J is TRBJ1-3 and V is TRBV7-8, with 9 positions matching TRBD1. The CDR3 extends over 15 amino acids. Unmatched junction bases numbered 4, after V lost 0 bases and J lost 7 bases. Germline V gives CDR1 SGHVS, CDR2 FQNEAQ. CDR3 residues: CASSLATGGWNTIYF. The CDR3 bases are TGTGCCAGCAGCTTAGCGACAGGGGGGTGGAACACCATATATTTT.

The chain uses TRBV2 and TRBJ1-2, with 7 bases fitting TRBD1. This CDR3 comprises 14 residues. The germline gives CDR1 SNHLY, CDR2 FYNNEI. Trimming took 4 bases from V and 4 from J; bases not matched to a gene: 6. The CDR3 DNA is TGTGCCAGCAGTGTTAGGGGGCAGACCTATGGCTACACCTTC. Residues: CASSVRGQTYGYTF.

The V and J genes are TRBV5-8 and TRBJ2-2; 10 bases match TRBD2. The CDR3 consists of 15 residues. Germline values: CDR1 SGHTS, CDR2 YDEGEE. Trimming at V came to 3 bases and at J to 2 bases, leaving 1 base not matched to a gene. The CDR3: CASSSSGGNTGELFF. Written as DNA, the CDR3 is TGTGCCAGCAGCTCTAGCGGGGGAAACACCGGGGAGCTGTTTTTT.